This T cell receptor (beta chain) originates from a study of T cell responses to AZD1222 COVID-19 vaccine. Study-level findings and limits: Spike as a whole was targeted by vaccine-associated CD4 TCRs, dominant at 160-218 and 743-854. Seropositive at baseline were only a handful of AZD1222 recipients. Donors in the cohort were predominantly white British and more often female, and clonal diversity was possibly underestimated.

Libraries were prepared by immunoSEQ multiplex PCR; TCRdb keeps only in-frame clonotypes and omits some of them. Seen here are more than 85,000 clones, about 88% observed once, and the top ten hold more than 15%. V was trimmed by 1 base and J by 2 bases, leaving 21 bases between them. The CDR3 covers 18 residues. Per germline, CDR1 KGHSH and CDR2 LQKENI. In its sample, this clone was seen once. Its specificity is unknown. Source: peripheral blood, taken on day 0 of AZD1222 vaccination. The V call is TRBV18, the J call TRBJ2-7; tentatively, D is TRBD1 or TRBD2 (5 bases each). This TCR derives from an adult in good health. Here the CDR3 reads CASSPRFDVGRPAYEQYF. The CDR3, as DNA: TGTGCCAGCTCACCACGTTTCGATGTGGGACGCCCGGCCTACGAGCAGTACTTC.